The 20 T cell receptor beta chains given below trace back to one sample, sequenced in a study of spatial heterogeneity in lung cancer. For these receptors, no antigen is known. Time point meaning: sample taken at primary tumor resection. TCRdb reprocessed the 5' RACE reads with MiXCR, giving one entry per CDR3 protein. The top ten hold about 9.3% of the sample, which has some 23,000 distinct CDR3 sequences, 5% to 7.5% seen once. Regarding the study as a whole: One measure, the expanded intratumoral alpha and beta TCR count, tracked tumor mutation counts.

Here the sequenced sample was lung tumor tissue, taken at surgery. These receptors were collected from a male donor with early-stage non-small cell lung cancer.

At least ten counts were recorded for this clonotype. The chain uses TRBV9 and TRBJ2-3; D may be TRBD2 (5 bases). The V and J ends lost 5 bases and 3 bases respectively, with 19 bases between them. The CDR3 consists of 16 residues. The V gene's germline CDR1 is SGDLS and CDR2 YYNGEE. The CDR3 reads CASSPHREGPTDTQYF. Written as DNA, the CDR3 is TGTGCCAGCAGTCCCCATCGGGAAGGGCCTACAGATACGCAGTATTTT.

This clonotype is medium-sized within its sample. The DNA of the CDR3 is TGCAGCGTCTTAGATCATGAGCAGTTCTTC. Protein sequence: CSVLDHEQFF. This chain uses TRBV29-1 with TRBJ2-1; D gene unclear. V was pared by 6 bases and J by 8 bases, with 8 bases between. The germline V gene has CDR1 SQVTM and CDR2 ANQGSEA. The CDR3 loop spans 10 amino acids.

This clonotype was recorded many times. The chain links TRBV28 to TRBJ1-1; TRBD1 might be the D (5 bases). The CDR3 totals 13 residues. Trimming removed 6 bases at V and 6 bases at J, with 14 bases between. Germline CDR1 reads MDHEN; CDR2 reads SYDVKM. DNA of the CDR3: TGTGCCAGCAGCAGCAGGGCCCCCCCTGAAGCTTTCTTT. It yields the protein CASSSRAPPEAFF. Based on the CDR3 plus reference TRBV28 and TRBJ1-1, the full variable domain is DVKVTQSSRYLVKRTGEKVFLECVQDMDHENMFWYRQDPGLGLRLIYFSYDVKMKEKGDIPEGYSVSREKKERFSLILESASTNQTSMYLCASSSRAPPEAFFGQGTRLTVV.

This clonotype was seen only a few times. The chain links TRBV11-2 to TRBJ1-6; 12 bases align to TRBD1. This CDR3 region has 15 residues. Germline V gene lookup returns CDR1 SGHAT and CDR2 FQNNGV. Trimming at V came to 1 base and at J to 10 bases, leaving 2 bases not matched to a gene. CDR3 amino acids: CASSLAGTGGSPLHF. The CDR3 DNA sequence: TGTGCCAGCAGCTTAGCCGGGACAGGGGGCTCACCCCTCCACTTT.

Many counts were recorded for this clonotype. The chain carries TRBV21-1 and TRBJ2-7. TRBV21-1 is marked as a pseudogene. The CDR3 extends over 13 amino acids. The CDR3 here is CASSYDASYEQYF. The CDR3 DNA reads TGTGCCAGCAGCTATGACGCGTCCTACGAGCAGTACTTC.

This clonotype was picked up many times. The chain has TRBV7-6 and TRBJ2-7; maybe TRBD1 (7 bases). CDR3 length: 15 amino acids. Trimming left V 1 base short and J 4 bases short, with 14 bases between. The V gene's germline CDR1 is SGHVS and CDR2 FNYEAQ. The CDR3 region is CASSLEQGRGYEQYF. CDR3 coding DNA: TGTGCCAGCAGCTTAGAACAGGGGCGGGGATACGAGCAGTACTTC.

This clonotype was detected ten times or more. V is TRBV6-2 or TRBV6-3 and J is TRBJ2-1; TRBD1 matches 9 bases. V lost 6 bases and J lost 7; bases outside the gene matches: 7. The germline CDR1 and CDR2 sequences are MNHEY and SVGEGT. The CDR3 contains 14 residues. For the CDR3, the DNA is TGTGCCAGCAGGGGACAGGGATGGGAGAATGAGCAGTTCTTC. Translating gives CASRGQGWENEQFF.

The chain recombines TRBV7-3 with TRBJ2-7, with D possibly TRBD2 on 5 matching bases. From germline, CDR1 is SGHTA and CDR2 FQGTGA. There are 13 residues in the CDR3. With 6 bases removed from V and 5 bases from J, the gap between germline ends came to 14 bases. CDR3 loop: CASSLSAGNEQYF. The CDR3, as DNA: TGTGCCAGCAGTTTGAGTGCCGGGAACGAGCAGTACTTC.

There are many counts of this clonotype. J is TRBJ2-7 and V is TRBV28, with no clear D. The germline V and J ends were trimmed by 3 bases and 3 bases, with 6 bases remaining between them. Germline-derived CDR1 and CDR2 are MDHEN and SYDVKM. This CDR3 has 12 residues. CDR3 residues: CASSFRSYEQYF. CDR3 DNA sequence: TGTGCCAGCAGTTTTCGCAGCTACGAGCAGTACTTC.

A few counts support this clonotype. The rearrangement links TRBV18 to TRBJ2-5; 7 bases are a match to TRBD2. Per the germline V gene, CDR1 is KGHSH and CDR2 is LQKENI. CDR3 length: 14 amino acids. The junction had 5 bases not matched to a gene; V was cut back by 3 bases and J by 4 bases. The CDR3 DNA is TGTGCCAGCTCACCGAGTCCGGGGGGAGAGACCCAGTACTTC. Its protein is CASSPSPGGETQYF.

This clonotype has a count of ten or more. CDR3 nucleotide sequence: TGTGCCAGCAGTGATGGGAGGGGGGGCGATTCACCCCTCCACTTT. Its translation: CASSDGRGGDSPLHF. The chain joins TRBV2 to TRBJ1-6, with TRBD1 as a possible D gene (6 bases). Per germline, CDR1 SNHLY and CDR2 FYNNEI. Trimming cost V 3 bases and J 8 bases, with 14 bases left between them. The CDR3 consists of 15 residues. Variable domain in full (rest from reference TRBV2 and TRBJ1-6): EPEVTQTPSHQVTQMGQEVILRCVPISNHLYFYWYRQILGQKVEFLVSFYNNEISEKSEIFDDQFSVERPDGSNFTLKIRSTKLEDSAMYFCASSDGRGGDSPLHFGNGTRLTVT.

This clonotype was found many times. V gene TRBV7-8 combines with J gene TRBJ2-2; D unclear. Between the trimmed V and J ends, which lost 2 bases and 0 bases, there was a span of 13 bases. Germline-derived CDR1 and CDR2 are SGHVS and FQNEAQ. The CDR3 is 17 residues long. CDR3 nucleotide sequence: TGTGCCAGCAGCTTATTTAATAGACGCACGAACACCGGGGAGCTGTTTTTT. It specifies CASSLFNRRTNTGELFF.

This clonotype was seen many times. The chain recombines TRBV3-1 with TRBJ1-2; D gene unclear. Per the germline V gene, CDR1 is LGHDT and CDR2 is YNNKEL (reference sequence). The CDR3 is 15 amino acids. Trimming shortened V by 0 bases and J by 4 bases, and 12 bases separated the two germline ends. The DNA of the CDR3 is TGTGCCAGCAGCCAAGATGTGGCAACCTTCTATGGCTACACCTTC. This encodes CASSQDVATFYGYTF.

This clonotype was detected once. The gene calls are TRBV6-5 and TRBJ1-6; D remains unclear. This CDR3 is built from 17 residues. The germline V gene encodes CDR1 MNHEY and CDR2 SVGAGI. Trimming cost V 1 base and J 9 bases, with 19 bases left between them. The DNA of the CDR3 is TGTGCCAGCAGTTACTTACCCCCCCGGATCAAGAGTTCACCCCTCCACTTT. It yields the protein CASSYLPPRIKSSPLHF.

In its sample, this clonotype was seen many times. The CDR3 DNA sequence: TGTGCCAGCAGCCCCGGACCGACCTACGAGCAGTACTTC. Its protein is CASSPGPTYEQYF. This chain connects TRBV11-2 to TRBJ2-7; D unclear. This CDR3 contains 13 residues. Germline V gives CDR1 SGHAT, CDR2 FQNNGV. The V end lost 5 bases, the J end lost 2 bases, and 10 bases lay between the germline ends. Filled out from reference TRBV11-2 and TRBJ2-7, the complete variable domain reads EAGVAQSPRYKIIEKRQSVAFWCNPISGHATLYWYQQILGQGPKLLIQFQNNGVVDDSQLPKDRFSAERLKGVDSTLKIQPAKLEDSAVYLCASSPGPTYEQYFGPGTRLTVT.

The chain carries TRBV6-6 and TRBJ2-5; D call uncertain. Trimming stripped 3 bases from V and 5 bases from J, with 4 bases between. CDR3 length: 11 amino acids. Germline V gene data show CDR1 as MNHNY and CDR2 as SVGAGI (reference sequence). CDR3 coding DNA: TGTGCCAGCAGTTATTTGGAGACCCAGTACTTC. It specifies CASSYLETQYF.

This clonotype was found a few times. The chain is built from TRBV2 and TRBJ1-2; D unclear. With 5 bases removed from V and 2 bases from J, the gap between germline ends came to 6 bases. From germline, CDR1 is SNHLY and CDR2 FYNNEI. The CDR3 has 12 amino acids. CDR3 region: CASSRGNYGYTF. CDR3 sequence (DNA): TGTGCCAGCAGTCGAGGGAACTATGGCTACACCTTC.

The rearrangement links TRBV20-1 to TRBJ2-5, with D hard to call. The CDR3 is 12 residues long. Germline CDR1 is DFQATT and CDR2 is SNEGSKA (reference sequence). Trimming removed 3 bases from V and 8 bases from J, with 13 bases in between. The CDR3 region has the DNA TGCAGTGCTAGCCGCCGGCGAGGAACCCAGTACTTC. It encodes CSASRRRGTQYF.

This clonotype was counted many times. The chain carries TRBV7-9 and TRBJ2-1; no clear D gene. The CDR3 consists of 12 residues. CDR1 is SEHNR, CDR2 FQNEAQ, per germline (reference sequence). The V and J ends lost 6 bases and 7 bases respectively, with 10 bases between them. CDR3 sequence (DNA): TGTGCCAGCAGGGTAGGGTTGAATGAGCAGTTCTTC. Protein product: CASRVGLNEQFF.

By frequency in the sample, this clonotype is medium-sized. The chain is built from TRBV5-6 and TRBJ2-7; 7 bases line up with TRBD1. The V and J ends lost 1 base and 7 bases, in that order; junction bases with no gene match: 5. CDR3 size: 13 residues. Per germline, CDR1 SGHDT and CDR2 YYEEEE. CDR3: CASSLPRGSEQYF. For the CDR3, the DNA is TGTGCCAGCAGCTTGCCCAGGGGGTCAGAGCAGTACTTC.